These T cell receptor beta chains were read from a single sample in a study of T cell clusters in autoimmune cytopenias. TCRdb re-analyzed the multiplex PCR reads; it lists each CDR3 protein once, without DNA. The specimen's table records thousands of distinct CDR3 sequences. Sequenced input: peripheral blood. These receptors originate from a human donor with an autoimmune cytopenia or autoimmune hepatitis (not recorded which). CDR3s include the opening cysteine and the closing phenylalanine or tryptophan. Clone size is stated in some rows and not others, as once, few, many or a class when expanded.

J: TRBJ1-6; V: TRBV6-1; size: -; CDR3: CASSRVRGYSPLHF
J: TRBJ2-3; V: TRBV6-5; size: medium-sized; CDR3: CASRRDGSTDTQYF
J: TRBJ1-2; V: TRBV12-3/TRBV12-4; size: -; CDR3: CASSSGDNGYTF
J: TRBJ1-2; V: TRBV6-5; size: medium-sized; CDR3: CASSPHRGNYGYTF
J: TRBJ1-2; V: TRBV18; size: medium-sized; CDR3: CASSQAEGGYTF
J: TRBJ2-3; V: TRBV12-3/TRBV12-4; size: -; CDR3: CASSLAGGGDTQYF
J: TRBJ2-7; V: TRBV30; size: -; CDR3: CAWSAGGEQYF
J: TRBJ2-7; V: TRBV12-3/TRBV12-4; size: -; CDR3: CASSERQGTYEEYF
J: TRBJ1-2; V: TRBV18; size: -; CDR3: CASSPPGPNSYGYTF
J: TRBJ2-3; V: TRBV6-5; size: medium-sized; CDR3: CASSYQPGLATDTQYF
J: TRBJ2-7; V: TRBV27; size: -; CDR3: CASTILPPGLAGGNYEQYF
J: TRBJ1-2; V: TRBV27; size: -; CDR3: CASSPQTGVFTQGGYTF
J: TRBJ1-1; V: TRBV29-1; size: medium-sized; CDR3: CSVEGHTGDPTEAFF
J: TRBJ1-5; V: TRBV19; size: medium-sized; CDR3: CASSIAGRHNQPQHF
J: TRBJ2-5; V: TRBV20-1; size: -; CDR3: CSARDQPGAQETQYF
J: TRBJ1-2; V: TRBV19; size: medium-sized; CDR3: CASRERTNKRNYGYTF
J: TRBJ2-2; V: TRBV13; size: medium-sized; CDR3: CASSHSRDTGELFF
J: TRBJ1-5; V: TRBV27; size: medium-sized; CDR3: CASSPREFNQPQHF
J: TRBJ2-3; V: TRBV29-1; size: large; CDR3: CSVAGTGRSDTQYF
J: TRBJ2-5; V: TRBV30; size: medium-sized; CDR3: CAWSVRGAQYF
J: TRBJ2-5; V: TRBV10-3; size: -; CDR3: CAISGASGGQETQYF
J: TRBJ2-7; V: TRBV5-4; size: medium-sized; CDR3: CASSLATGTPSYEQYF
J: TRBJ1-2; V: TRBV15; size: -; CDR3: CATSAGGQGAGGYTF
J: TRBJ1-5; V: TRBV25-1; size: -; CDR3: CASSGTGNQPQHF
J: TRBJ1-6; V: TRBV7-9; size: -; CDR3: CASSWGQALGSPLHF
J: TRBJ1-2; V: TRBV19; size: medium-sized; CDR3: CASSARRGNYGYTF
J: TRBJ1-5; V: TRBV6-5; size: medium-sized; CDR3: CASRHGHSQPQHF